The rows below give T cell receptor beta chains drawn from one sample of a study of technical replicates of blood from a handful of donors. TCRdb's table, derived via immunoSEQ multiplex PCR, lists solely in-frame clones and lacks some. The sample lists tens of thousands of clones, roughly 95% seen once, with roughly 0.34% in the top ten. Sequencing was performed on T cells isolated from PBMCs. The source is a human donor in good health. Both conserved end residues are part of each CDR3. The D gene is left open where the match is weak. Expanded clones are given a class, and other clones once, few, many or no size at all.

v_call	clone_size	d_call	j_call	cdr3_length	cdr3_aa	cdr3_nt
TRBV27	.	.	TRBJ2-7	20	CASSAKLVLSVTPSEREQYF	TGTGCCAGCAGTGCTAAACTAGTTTTATCTGTAACGCCGAGTGAGCGCGAGCAGTACTTC
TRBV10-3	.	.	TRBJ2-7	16	CAISEIPDSVSYEQYF	TGTGCCATCAGTGAGATTCCGGACTCTGTCTCCTACGAGCAGTACTTC
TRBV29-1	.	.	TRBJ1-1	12	CSVRQVNTEAFF	TGCAGCGTTAGACAGGTTAACACTGAAGCTTTCTTT
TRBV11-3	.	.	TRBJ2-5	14	CASSPRLVFGTQYF	TGTGCCAGCAGCCCTAGACTAGTTTTCGGGACCCAGTACTTC
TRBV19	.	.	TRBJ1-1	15	CASSITPGENTEAFF	TGTGCCAGTAGTATAACTCCAGGCGAGAACACTGAAGCTTTCTTT
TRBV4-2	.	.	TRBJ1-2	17	CASSLTGEGYSNYGYTF	TGTGCCAGCAGCTTAACTGGGGAGGGCTATTCTAACTATGGCTACACCTTC
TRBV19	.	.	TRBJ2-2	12	CASSILPGELFF	TGTGCCAGTAGTATCCTACCCGGGGAGCTGTTTTTT
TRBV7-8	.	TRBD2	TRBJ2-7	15	CASSLGVGLAYEQYF	TGTGCCAGCAGCTTAGGGGTGGGACTAGCCTACGAGCAGTACTTC
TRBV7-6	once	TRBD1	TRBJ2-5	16	CASSSGQGWVQGTQYF	TGTGCCAGCAGCTCGGGACAGGGATGGGTCCAAGGGACCCAGTACTTC
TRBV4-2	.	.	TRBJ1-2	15	CASSQVIPGDYGYTF	TGTGCCAGCAGCCAAGTAATCCCCGGGGACTATGGCTACACCTTC
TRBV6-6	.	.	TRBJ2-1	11	CASSRFNEQFF	TGTGCCAGCAGCCGTTTCAATGAGCAGTTCTTC
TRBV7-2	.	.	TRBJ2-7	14	CASSFSATSYEQYF	TGTGCCAGCAGCTTTAGCGCCACCTCCTACGAGCAGTACTTC
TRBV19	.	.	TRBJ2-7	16	CASSMEGFYPLYEQYF	TGTGCCAGTAGTATGGAGGGCTTTTATCCCCTTTACGAGCAGTACTTC
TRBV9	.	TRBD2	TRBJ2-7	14	CASSVREGGHEQYF	TGTGCCAGCAGCGTACGGGAGGGAGGCCACGAGCAGTACTTC
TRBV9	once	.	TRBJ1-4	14	CASTQGSTNEKLFF	TGTGCCAGCACTCAGGGCTCAACTAATGAAAAACTGTTTTTT
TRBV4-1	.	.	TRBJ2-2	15	CASSQERVRGEELFF	TGCGCCAGCAGCCAAGAACGGGTGCGGGGAGAGGAGCTGTTTTTT
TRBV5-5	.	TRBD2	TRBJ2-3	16	CASSFTSGVSTDTQYF	TGTGCCAGCAGCTTCACTAGCGGAGTTAGCACAGATACGCAGTATTTT
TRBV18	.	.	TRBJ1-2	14	CASSPQGFSYGYTF	TGTGCCAGCTCACCACAGGGGTTCAGCTATGGCTACACCTTC
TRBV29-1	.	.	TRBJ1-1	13	CSVENRMNTEAFF	TGCAGCGTTGAAAACAGGATGAACACTGAAGCTTTCTTT
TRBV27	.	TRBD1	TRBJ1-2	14	CASAGTGFSSRYTF	TGTGCCAGCGCTGGGACAGGCTTCTCTTCTCGCTACACCTTC
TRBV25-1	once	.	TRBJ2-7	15	CASSETRQQTYEQYF	TGTGCCAGCAGTGAAACGAGGCAGCAGACCTACGAGCAGTACTTC
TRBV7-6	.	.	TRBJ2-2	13	CASSLRVTGELFF	TGTGCCAGCAGCTTACGAGTTACCGGGGAGCTGTTTTTT
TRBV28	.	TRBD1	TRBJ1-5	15	CASSPSGQGDQPQHF	TGTGCCAGCAGTCCGTCAGGACAGGGGGATCAGCCCCAGCATTTT
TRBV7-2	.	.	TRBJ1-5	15	CASSSEASSNQPQHF	TGTGCCAGCAGCTCCGAGGCGTCTAGCAATCAGCCCCAGCATTTT
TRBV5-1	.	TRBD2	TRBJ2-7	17	CASSPGLAGEPLHEQYF	TGCGCCAGCAGTCCCGGTTTAGCGGGAGAACCCCTCCACGAGCAGTACTTC
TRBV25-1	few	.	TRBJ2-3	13	CASSAQGTDTQYF	TGTGCCAGCAGTGCCCAGGGCACAGATACGCAGTATTTT
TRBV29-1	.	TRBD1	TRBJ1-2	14	CSVERTGAREGYTF	TGCAGCGTTGAAAGGACAGGGGCCAGGGAGGGCTACACCTTC
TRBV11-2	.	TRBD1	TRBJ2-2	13	CASRPTGPGELFF	TGTGCCAGCAGACCGACAGGGCCCGGGGAGCTGTTTTTT
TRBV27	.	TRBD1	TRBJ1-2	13	CASSWDRGRGYTF	TGTGCCAGCAGTTGGGACAGGGGAAGAGGCTACACCTTC
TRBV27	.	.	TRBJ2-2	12	CAILGPTGELFF	TGTGCCATACTAGGACCTACCGGGGAGCTGTTTTTT
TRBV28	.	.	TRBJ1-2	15	CASIVSADSIYGYTF	TGTGCCAGCATAGTTTCGGCAGATAGCATCTACGGCTACACCTTC
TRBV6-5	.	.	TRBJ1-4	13	CASGFQGREKLFF	TGTGCCAGCGGTTTTCAGGGAAGAGAAAAACTGTTTTTT
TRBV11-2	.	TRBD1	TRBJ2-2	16	CASSLGQGINPGELFF	TGTGCCAGCAGCCTCGGACAGGGGATTAATCCCGGGGAGCTGTTTTTT
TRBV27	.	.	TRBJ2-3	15	CASSFQQGITDTQYF	TGTGCCAGCAGTTTTCAACAGGGTATCACAGATACGCAGTATTTT
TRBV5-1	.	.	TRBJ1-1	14	CASSLERGNTEAFF	TGCGCCAGCAGCTTGGAACGGGGGAACACTGAAGCTTTCTTT
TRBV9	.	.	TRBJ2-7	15	CASSVAGESRYEQYF	TGTGCCAGCAGCGTAGCGGGAGAGTCACGCTACGAGCAGTACTTC